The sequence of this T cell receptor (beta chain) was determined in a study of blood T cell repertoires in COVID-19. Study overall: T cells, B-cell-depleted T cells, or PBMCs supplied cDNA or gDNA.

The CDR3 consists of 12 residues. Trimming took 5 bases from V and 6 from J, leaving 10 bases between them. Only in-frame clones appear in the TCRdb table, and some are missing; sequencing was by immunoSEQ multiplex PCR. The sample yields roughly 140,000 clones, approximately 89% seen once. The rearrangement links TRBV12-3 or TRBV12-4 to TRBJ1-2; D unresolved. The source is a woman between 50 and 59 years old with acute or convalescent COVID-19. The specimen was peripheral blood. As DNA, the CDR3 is TGTGCCAGCAGTATGACCCGGGATGGCTACACCTTC. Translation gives CASSMTRDGYTF.